These T cell receptor beta chains were read from a single sample in a study of cytomegalovirus exposure and HLA in healthy donors. The assay was immunoSEQ multiplex PCR, and TCRdb's table has in-frame clones only and misses some. This repertoire shows approximately 300,000 clones, 75% to 85% found once; its top ten account for about 0.28%. Sequenced input: PBMCs. The receptors were gathered from a girl aged 2 to 10 in good health and CMV-seronegative. Both conserved end residues are part of each CDR3. Each record gives: clone size, V gene, J gene, D gene, CDR3 DNA, CDR3 protein. A D gene is named only where the DNA matches it firmly. Expanded clones are given a class, and other clones once, few, many or no size at all.

>-|TRBV6-5|TRBJ1-3|-
TGTGCCAGCAGTTACCCCTTGACAGCTGGAAACACCATATATTTT
CASSYPLTAGNTIYF
>-|TRBV10-3|TRBJ1-2|TRBD1
TGTGCCATCAGTGAGTCGACAGGACAGGGGCCATATAATGGCTACACCTTC
CAISESTGQGPYNGYTF
>-|TRBV6-1|TRBJ1-2|-
TGTGCCAGCAGTGAGAGAACAGGGCAGGACTATGGCTACACCTTC
CASSERTGQDYGYTF
>-|TRBV2|TRBJ2-1|-
TGTGCCAGCAGTGAAAAGTTGACACCAAGTGAGCAGTTCTTC
CASSEKLTPSEQFF
>-|TRBV9|TRBJ2-1|TRBD2
TGTGCCAGCAGCGTAGAGGCGGGAGGCTACAATGAGCAGTTCTTC
CASSVEAGGYNEQFF
>-|TRBV27|TRBJ2-1|TRBD2
TGTGCCAGCAGTTCCCCCCCCTATAGCGGGGGGGCCCAGGGTGAGCAGTTCTTC
CASSSPPYSGGAQGEQFF
>once|TRBV19|TRBJ2-5|TRBD1
TGTGCCAGTAGTATAGATTATAGGGGGCTCGGGGAGACCCAGTACTTC
CASSIDYRGLGETQYF
>few|TRBV5-1|TRBJ2-1|TRBD2
TGCGCCAGCAGCTTGGTAGCGGGCTACAATGAGCAGTTCTTC
CASSLVAGYNEQFF
>-|TRBV25-1|TRBJ2-3|-
TGTGCCAGCAGTGAAACAGGGAGCACAGATACGCAGTATTTT
CASSETGSTDTQYF
>-|TRBV30|TRBJ1-5|TRBD1
TGTGCCTGGAGCACCGGGACAGATAGCAATCAGCCCCAGCATTTT
CAWSTGTDSNQPQHF
>few|TRBV9|TRBJ2-1|-
TGTGCCAGCAGCGTAGGAACCGTTAGCTCCTACAATGAGCAGTTCTTC
CASSVGTVSSYNEQFF
>-|TRBV18|TRBJ2-3|TRBD2
TGTGCCAGCTCACCTCGGGGGGACACAGATACGCAGTATTTT
CASSPRGDTDTQYF
>-|TRBV11-3|TRBJ2-5|TRBD2
TGTGCCAGCAGCTTCGGTAGCGGGGGGATTGAGACCCAGTACTTC
CASSFGSGGIETQYF
>-|TRBV10-3|TRBJ1-4|TRBD1
TGTGCCATCAGTGCGGGACAGACAACTAATGAAAAACTGTTTTTT
CAISAGQTTNEKLFF
>few|TRBV27|TRBJ1-5|TRBD1
TGTGCCAGCAGATCTCACAGGGGGAATCAGCCCCAGCATTTT
CASRSHRGNQPQHF
>-|TRBV6-5|TRBJ1-1|TRBD1
TGTGCCAGCAGTTACACAGGGGTTGGGGGTGACGAAGCTTTCTTT
CASSYTGVGGDEAFF
>-|TRBV9|TRBJ2-1|TRBD2
TGTGCCAGCAGCCCTAGCGGGACCGACAATGAGCAGTTCTTC
CASSPSGTDNEQFF
>-|TRBV4-1|TRBJ1-1|-
TGCGCCAGCAGCCAAGAAAGGCAGGGCCCCGCTGATTCTTTGAAAGCTTTCTTT
CASSQERQGPADSLKAFF
>few|TRBV7-6|TRBJ2-2|TRBD2
TGTGCCAGCAGGACGGGACTAGCGGGCTCCGGGGAGCTGTTTTTT
CASRTGLAGSGELFF
>-|TRBV4-1|TRBJ1-5|-
TGCGCCAGCAGCCCCCGGGGGAGGGGAGTTTCCTTGGGTTATAGTAGCAATCAGCCCCAGCATTTT
CASSPRGRGVSLGYSSNQPQHF
>-|TRBV18|TRBJ1-5|-
TGTGCCAGCTCAGCAGGGGTTGATCAGCCCCAGCATTTT
CASSAGVDQPQHF
>-|TRBV6-1|TRBJ1-6|TRBD1
TGTGCCAGCAGTGAATTTGTCAGGGGGGATTCACCCCTCCACTTT
CASSEFVRGDSPLHF
>-|TRBV7-8|TRBJ1-1|-
TGTGCCAGCAGCTTAGCGCGGAGGGGAACTGAAGCTTTCTTT
CASSLARRGTEAFF
>-|TRBV27|TRBJ2-7|TRBD1
TGTGCCAGCAGTACTCACAGGGGAAGCTCCTACGAGCAGTACTTC
CASSTHRGSSYEQYF
>-|TRBV2|TRBJ2-3|TRBD2
TGTGCCAGCACCTTTGCTAGCGGGTTAGATACGCAGTATTTT
CASTFASGLDTQYF
>few|TRBV10-3|TRBJ1-2|TRBD1
TGTGCCATCAGTCTCAGCAGGGGGGATGGCTACACCTTC
CAISLSRGDGYTF
>-|TRBV5-5|TRBJ2-6|TRBD2
TGTGCCAGCAGCCGAACTAGCGGCCCTAACTCTGGGGCCAACGTCCTGACTTTC
CASSRTSGPNSGANVLTF
>few|TRBV18|TRBJ1-2|-
TGTGCCAGCTCACCCTCAGGGGCCCTACCTAACTATGGCTACACCTTC
CASSPSGALPNYGYTF
>once|TRBV7-2|TRBJ1-6|-
TGTGCCAGCAGCTATCCCGGACAGTCCTGGAGCTCCTATAATTCACCCCTCCACTTT
CASSYPGQSWSSYNSPLHF
>-|TRBV5-1|TRBJ1-2|-
TGCGCCAGCAGCCGGGGGACGGGGAACTATGGCTACACCTTC
CASSRGTGNYGYTF
>-|TRBV5-1|TRBJ1-2|-
TGCGCCAGCAGCTTGGCCGTGCGGGAATCTATAGACTATGGCTACACCTTC
CASSLAVRESIDYGYTF
>-|TRBV5-5|TRBJ2-1|-
TGTGCCAGCAGCTTGGTTGGTGTGAGGTCCTACAATGAGCAGTTCTTC
CASSLVGVRSYNEQFF
>-|TRBV4-2|TRBJ2-3|TRBD1
TGTGCCAGCAGCCAAGTTATCGGGGGTGACAGGGGCCCAGATACGCAGTATTTT
CASSQVIGGDRGPDTQYF
>-|TRBV6-5|TRBJ1-5|-
TGTGCCAGCAGTTATATCAATCAGCCCCAGCATTTT
CASSYINQPQHF
>-|TRBV5-7|TRBJ1-1|-
TGTGCCAGCAGCTCCCGCGGTCCTAAGAACACTGAAGCTTTCTTT
CASSSRGPKNTEAFF
>once|TRBV19|TRBJ2-4|-
TGTGCCAGTAGTGTCGGCGCGCGGGCCCTTCTAGCCAAAAACATTCAGTACTTC
CASSVGARALLAKNIQYF
>-|TRBV28|TRBJ2-1|TRBD2
TGTGCCAGCAGTATCAGACTAGCGGGTGCGATACAGTTCTTC
CASSIRLAGAIQFF
>-|TRBV5-4|TRBJ2-1|TRBD2
TGTGCCAGCAGCAGGACCGGGACTAGGAATTTCAATGAGCAGTTCTTC
CASSRTGTRNFNEQFF
>few|TRBV5-1|TRBJ2-7|TRBD1
TGCGCCAGCAGCTTGGTATTGGACAGGCCCTACGAGCAGTACTTC
CASSLVLDRPYEQYF
>-|TRBV12-2|TRBJ2-7|-
TGTGCAAGTCGCTCAAGAGCCCCTCAAAGCCCCTACGAGCAGTACTTC
CASRSRAPQSPYEQYF
>-|TRBV5-4|TRBJ2-5|-
TGTGCCAGCAGCTTGGGGCGGGTTGAGACCCAGTACTTC
CASSLGRVETQYF
>-|TRBV18|TRBJ2-1|TRBD2
TGTGCCAGCTCACCCTCTAGCGGGGTCTACAATGAGCAGTTCTTC
CASSPSSGVYNEQFF
>-|TRBV6-4|TRBJ1-2|-
TGTGCCAGCAGGTCAGGAAACTATGGCTACACCTTC
CASRSGNYGYTF
>once|TRBV6-1|TRBJ2-5|TRBD2
TGTGCCAGCAGTGATCCGGGGGGGCGGCAAGAGACCCAGTACTTC
CASSDPGGRQETQYF
>-|TRBV7-2|TRBJ2-1|TRBD1
TGTGCCAGCAGCCCACTTCGGACAGGAACCTACAATGAGCAGTTCTTC
CASSPLRTGTYNEQFF
>-|TRBV28|TRBJ1-2|-
TGTGCCAGCAGTTTATCAGGGGATAACTATGGCTACACCTTC
CASSLSGDNYGYTF
>-|TRBV7-6|TRBJ1-4|-
TGTGCCAGCAGCCCCTTTCCCGGGACAACTAATGAAAAACTGTTTTTT
CASSPFPGTTNEKLFF
>-|TRBV5-1|TRBJ2-1|TRBD2
TGCGCCAGCAGCTTAAGCGGGAGCTCCTACAATGAGCAGTTCTTC
CASSLSGSSYNEQFF
>-|TRBV2|TRBJ1-5|TRBD1
TGTGCCAGCAGCGGGACAGGGGGTCCCCTTAGCAATCAGCCCCAGCATTTT
CASSGTGGPLSNQPQHF
>-|TRBV28|TRBJ1-5|-
TGTGCCAGCTTGGACACATCTGACCTGAATAGCAATCAGCCCCAGCATTTT
CASLDTSDLNSNQPQHF
>-|TRBV15|TRBJ2-7|TRBD2
TGTGCCACTCATGATAGCGGGAGACCCCTGCTCGAGCAGTACTTC
CATHDSGRPLLEQYF
>once|TRBV5-4|TRBJ2-1|-
TGTGCCAGCAGCCATCGGGACAACCCCAATGAGCAGTTCTTC
CASSHRDNPNEQFF
>-|TRBV30|TRBJ2-2|-
TGTGCCTGGGGCTTCTGGACAGAGAACACCGGGGAGCTGTTTTTT
CAWGFWTENTGELFF
>-|TRBV14|TRBJ1-4|-
TGTGCCAGCAGCCAAGATCAATCCTCCCTCAGGGAAAAACTGTTTTTT
CASSQDQSSLREKLFF